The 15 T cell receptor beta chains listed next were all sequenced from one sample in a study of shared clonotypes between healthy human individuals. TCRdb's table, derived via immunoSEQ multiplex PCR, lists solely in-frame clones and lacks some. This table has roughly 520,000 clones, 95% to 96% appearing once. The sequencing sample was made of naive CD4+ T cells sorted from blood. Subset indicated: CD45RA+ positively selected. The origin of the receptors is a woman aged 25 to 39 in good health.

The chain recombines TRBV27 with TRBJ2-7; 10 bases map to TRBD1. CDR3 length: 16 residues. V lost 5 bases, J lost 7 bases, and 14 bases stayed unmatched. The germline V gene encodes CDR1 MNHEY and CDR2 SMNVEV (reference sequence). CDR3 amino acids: CASSLTSRQGAEEQYF. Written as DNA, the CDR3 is TGTGCCAGCAGTCTCACATCCCGACAGGGGGCAGAAGAGCAGTACTTC.

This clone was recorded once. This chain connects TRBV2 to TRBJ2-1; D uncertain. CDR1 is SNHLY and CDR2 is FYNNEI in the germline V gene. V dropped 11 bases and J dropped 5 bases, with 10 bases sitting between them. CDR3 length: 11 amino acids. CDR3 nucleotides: TGTGCCCTGGTGGGAAACAATGAGCAGTTCTTC. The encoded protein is CALVGNNEQFF.

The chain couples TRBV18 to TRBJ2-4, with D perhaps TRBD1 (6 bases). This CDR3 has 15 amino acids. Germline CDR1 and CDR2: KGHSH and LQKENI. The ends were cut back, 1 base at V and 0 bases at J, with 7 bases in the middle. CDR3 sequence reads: CASSPQGVAKNIQYF. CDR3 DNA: TGTGCCAGCTCACCACAGGGGGTAGCCAAAAACATTCAGTACTTC.

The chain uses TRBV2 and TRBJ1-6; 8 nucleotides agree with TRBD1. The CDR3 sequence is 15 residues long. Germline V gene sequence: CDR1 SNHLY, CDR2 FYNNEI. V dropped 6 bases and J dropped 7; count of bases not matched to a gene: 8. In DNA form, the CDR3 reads TGTGCCAGCAGCCTTGGACAGGGACAAAATTCACCCCTCCACTTT. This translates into CASSLGQGQNSPLHF.

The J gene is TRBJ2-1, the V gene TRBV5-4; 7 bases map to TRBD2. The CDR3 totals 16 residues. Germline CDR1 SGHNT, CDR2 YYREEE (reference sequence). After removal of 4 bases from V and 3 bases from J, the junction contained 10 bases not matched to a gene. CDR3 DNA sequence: TGTGCCAGCAGCGTGAGGCTAGCGGAAATCTACAATGAGCAGTTCTTC. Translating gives CASSVRLAEIYNEQFF.

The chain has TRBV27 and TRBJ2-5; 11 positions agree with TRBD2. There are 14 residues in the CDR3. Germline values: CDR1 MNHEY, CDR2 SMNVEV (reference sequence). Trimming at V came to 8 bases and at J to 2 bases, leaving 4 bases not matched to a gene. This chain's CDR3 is CASRGLAAQETQYF. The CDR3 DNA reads TGTGCCAGCCGGGGACTAGCGGCACAAGAGACCCAGTACTTC.

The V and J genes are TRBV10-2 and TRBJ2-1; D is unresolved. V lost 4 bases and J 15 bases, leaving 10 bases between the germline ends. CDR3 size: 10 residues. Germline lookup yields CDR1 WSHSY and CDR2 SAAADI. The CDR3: CASSGFTVFF. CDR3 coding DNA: TGCGCCAGCAGTGGGTTCACGGTGTTCTTC.

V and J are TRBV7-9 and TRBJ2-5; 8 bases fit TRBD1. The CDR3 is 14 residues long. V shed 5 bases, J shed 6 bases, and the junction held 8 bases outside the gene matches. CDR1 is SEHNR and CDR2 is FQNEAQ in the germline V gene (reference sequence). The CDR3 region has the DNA TGTGCCAGCAGCATAGGACAGGGCGGGCAGACCCAGTACTTC. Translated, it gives CASSIGQGGQTQYF.

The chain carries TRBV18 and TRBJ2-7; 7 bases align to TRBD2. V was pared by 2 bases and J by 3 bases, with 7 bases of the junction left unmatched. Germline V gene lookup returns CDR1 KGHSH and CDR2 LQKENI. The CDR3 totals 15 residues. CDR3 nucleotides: TGTGCCAGCTCACCAGGACTAGATTCCCGCTACGAGCAGTACTTC. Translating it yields CASSPGLDSRYEQYF.

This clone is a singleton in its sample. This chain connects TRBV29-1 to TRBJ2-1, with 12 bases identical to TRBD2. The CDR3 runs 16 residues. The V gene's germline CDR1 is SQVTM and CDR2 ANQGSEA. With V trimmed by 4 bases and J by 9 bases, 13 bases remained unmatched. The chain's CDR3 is CSVVGSASGRGGEQFF. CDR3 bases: TGCAGCGTTGTAGGGTCAGCTAGCGGGAGGGGGGGTGAGCAGTTCTTC.

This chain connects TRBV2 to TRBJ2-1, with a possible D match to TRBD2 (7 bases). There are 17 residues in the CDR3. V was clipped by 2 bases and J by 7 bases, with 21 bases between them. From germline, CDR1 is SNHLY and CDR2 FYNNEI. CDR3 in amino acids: CASSERGGGLDMNEQFF. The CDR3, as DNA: TGTGCCAGCAGTGAAAGGGGGGGAGGACTAGATATGAATGAGCAGTTCTTC.

For the CDR3, the DNA is TGCGCCAGCAGCGTGGGGACAGGATTCTACGAGCAGTACTTC. It is translated as CASSVGTGFYEQYF. V and J are TRBV5-1 and TRBJ2-7, with 8 bases lining up with TRBD1. Germline values: CDR1 SGHRS, CDR2 YFSETQ. V lost 4 bases and J lost 3; bases outside the gene matches: 6. This CDR3 region has 14 residues.

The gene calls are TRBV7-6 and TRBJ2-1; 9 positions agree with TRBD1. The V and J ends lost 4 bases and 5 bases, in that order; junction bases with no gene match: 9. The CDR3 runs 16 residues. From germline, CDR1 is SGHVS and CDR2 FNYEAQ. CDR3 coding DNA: TGTGCCAGCAGCTACCTTGGACAGGGGCGCAACAATGAGCAGTTCTTC. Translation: CASSYLGQGRNNEQFF.

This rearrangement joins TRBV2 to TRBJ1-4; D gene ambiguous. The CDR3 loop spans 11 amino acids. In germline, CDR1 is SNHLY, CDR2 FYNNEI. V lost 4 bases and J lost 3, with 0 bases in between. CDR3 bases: TGTGCCAGCAGTGCTAATGAAAAACTGTTTTTT. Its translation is CASSANEKLFF. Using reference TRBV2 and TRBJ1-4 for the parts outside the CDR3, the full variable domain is EPEVTQTPSHQVTQMGQEVILRCVPISNHLYFYWYRQILGQKVEFLVSFYNNEISEKSEIFDDQFSVERPDGSNFTLKIRSTKLEDSAMYFCASSANEKLFFGSGTQLSVL.

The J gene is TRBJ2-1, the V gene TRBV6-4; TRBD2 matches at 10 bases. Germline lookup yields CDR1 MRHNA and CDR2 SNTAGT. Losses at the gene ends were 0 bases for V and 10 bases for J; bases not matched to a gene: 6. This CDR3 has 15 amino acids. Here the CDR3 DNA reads TGTGCCAGCAGTGACTCGGGGGTAGCGGGGGGCGAGCAGTTCTTC. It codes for CASSDSGVAGGEQFF.